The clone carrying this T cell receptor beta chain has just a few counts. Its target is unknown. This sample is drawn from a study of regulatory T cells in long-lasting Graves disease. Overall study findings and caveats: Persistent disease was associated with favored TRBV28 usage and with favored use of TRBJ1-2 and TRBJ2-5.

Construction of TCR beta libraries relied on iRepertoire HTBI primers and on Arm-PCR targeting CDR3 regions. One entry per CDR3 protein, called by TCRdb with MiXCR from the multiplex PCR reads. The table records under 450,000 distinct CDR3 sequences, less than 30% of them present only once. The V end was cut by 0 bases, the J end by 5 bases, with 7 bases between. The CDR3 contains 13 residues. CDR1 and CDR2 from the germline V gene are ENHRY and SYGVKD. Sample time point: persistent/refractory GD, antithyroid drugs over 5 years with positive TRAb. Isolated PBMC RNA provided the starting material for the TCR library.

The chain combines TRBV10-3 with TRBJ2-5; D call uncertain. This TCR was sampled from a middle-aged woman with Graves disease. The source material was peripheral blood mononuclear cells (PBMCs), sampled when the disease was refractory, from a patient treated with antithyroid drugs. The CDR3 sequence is CAISESPRETQYF. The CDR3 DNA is TGTGCCATCAGTGAGTCGCCTCGGGAGACCCAGTACTTC.